A selection of T cell receptor beta chains follows, all from one sample in a study of naive and memory T cell subsets. TCRdb itself ran the 5' RACE reads through MiXCR, one entry per CDR3 protein. Here the sample spans more than 60,000 distinct CDR3 sequences, roughly 8.1% being singletons. The receptors shown here come from a female donor in good health. The CDR3 runs from the conserved cysteine through the conserved F or W. The D gene is left open where the match is weak. Size tells how often a clone was seen (once, few, many) or the class of an expanded clone, and some rows leave it out.

TRBJ2-3 - TRBV7-2 TRBD2 CANSEIPGLTTDTQYF TGTGCCAACAGCGAAATACCGGGACTAACCACAGATACGCAGTATTTT
TRBJ1-5 - TRBV6-2/TRBV6-3 - CASSHNWGNQPQHF TGTGCCAGCAGTCATAACTGGGGCAATCAGCCCCAGCATTTT
TRBJ1-5 - TRBV30 - CAWSAGGGKPQHF TGTGCCTGGAGTGCTGGCGGGGGCAAGCCCCAGCATTTT
TRBJ2-3 - TRBV6-4 - CASSEGVGSSTDTQYF TGTGCCAGCAGTGAAGGAGTGGGCTCTAGCACAGATACGCAGTATTTT
TRBJ2-4 many TRBV29-1 - CSVEVIGLNIQYF TGCAGCGTTGAAGTCATCGGACTAAACATTCAGTACTTC
TRBJ2-2 - TRBV2 - CASSGAAGVNTGELFF TGTGCCAGCAGTGGAGCGGCAGGGGTAAACACCGGGGAGCTGTTTTTT
TRBJ2-7 few TRBV30 - CAWSLGRYEQYF TGTGCCTGGAGCTTAGGGCGTTACGAGCAGTACTTC
TRBJ2-3 - TRBV12-3/TRBV12-4 - CASSARGAQTDTQYF TGTGCCAGCAGTGCCCGAGGGGCGCAGACAGATACGCAGTATTTT
TRBJ2-4 - TRBV11-2 - CASSLSGDRIAIAKNIQYF TGTGCCAGCAGCTTATCCGGGGATAGGATCGCGATAGCCAAAAACATTCAGTACTTC
TRBJ1-2 few TRBV5-1 - CASSGGPNYGYTF TGCGCCAGCAGCGGGGGTCCTAACTATGGCTACACCTTC
TRBJ2-1 many TRBV14 TRBD2 CASSQGTSGSNNEQFF TGTGCCAGCAGCCAAGGGACTAGCGGGAGTAACAATGAGCAGTTCTTC
TRBJ1-2 - TRBV5-1 - CASSLGEGRPYGYTF TGCGCCAGCAGCTTGGGGGAGGGTCGGCCCTATGGCTACACCTTC
TRBJ1-1 many TRBV29-1 - CSVQNRAMNTEAFF TGCAGCGTCCAAAACAGGGCAATGAACACTGAAGCTTTCTTT
TRBJ2-2 few TRBV12-3/TRBV12-4 TRBD1 CASSLQGLCTGELFF TGTGCCAGCAGCTTACAGGGGTTGTGTACCGGGGAGCTGTTTTTT
TRBJ2-2 - TRBV5-4 - CASSWRWGTGELFF TGTGCCAGCAGCTGGAGATGGGGGACCGGGGAGCTGTTTTTT
TRBJ2-6 - TRBV27 TRBD1 CASSRSTGQGDSGANVLTF TGTGCCAGCAGTAGATCTACGGGACAGGGGGACTCTGGGGCCAACGTCCTGACTTTC
TRBJ2-3 few TRBV6-5 TRBD2 CASRPGLAGAPYTDTQYF TGTGCCAGCAGACCTGGACTAGCGGGGGCCCCTTACACAGATACGCAGTATTTT
TRBJ2-7 - TRBV19 - CASSMFGGTYEQYF TGTGCCAGTAGTATGTTCGGGGGAACCTACGAGCAGTACTTC
TRBJ1-5 many TRBV6-5 - CASSWGPITDQPQHF TGTGCCAGCAGTTGGGGTCCCATAACCGATCAGCCCCAGCATTTT
TRBJ2-5 many TRBV30 TRBD1 CAWSGLGQQETQYF TGTGCCTGGAGTGGTCTGGGACAGCAAGAGACCCAGTACTTC
TRBJ1-1 - TRBV2 TRBD1 CASRTGQGPSWGNPEAFF TGTGCCAGCAGGACCGGACAGGGGCCCAGTTGGGGTAATCCTGAAGCTTTCTTT
TRBJ1-1 few TRBV9 - CASSVVSGNTEAFF TGTGCCAGCAGCGTAGTGTCAGGGAACACTGAAGCTTTCTTT
TRBJ1-3 few TRBV3-1 - CASSQGDRNTIYF TGTGCCAGCAGCCAGGGGGACAGAAACACCATATATTTT
TRBJ2-5 many TRBV12-3/TRBV12-4 TRBD1 CASSSGTGLRGKTQYF TGTGCCAGCAGTTCGGGGACAGGGTTACGAGGAAAGACCCAGTACTTC
TRBJ2-7 few TRBV12-3/TRBV12-4 - CASSSILAGYEQYF TGTGCCAGCAGTTCAATACTAGCTGGGTACGAGCAGTACTTC
TRBJ2-3 few TRBV19 - CASSLANTDTQYF TGTGCCAGTAGCCTAGCGAATACAGATACGCAGTATTTT
TRBJ2-3 many TRBV13 TRBD1 CASSTRDRGTDTQYF TGTGCCAGCAGCACCCGGGACAGGGGCACAGATACGCAGTATTTT
TRBJ2-5 - TRBV4-1 - CASSQVRDNQETQYF TGCGCCAGCAGCCAAGTAAGGGACAACCAAGAGACCCAGTACTTC
TRBJ2-3 many TRBV20-1 TRBD2 CSARDPSGASTDTQYF TGCAGTGCTAGAGATCCAAGCGGGGCTAGCACAGATACGCAGTATTTT
TRBJ2-5 - TRBV4-1 - CASTRKPRVGEQETQYF TGCGCCAGCACCCGCAAACCTAGAGTCGGAGAGCAAGAGACCCAGTACTTC
TRBJ2-3 few TRBV9 - CASSVAGAGLSGTDTQYF TGTGCCAGCAGCGTAGCGGGGGCTGGACTTTCGGGCACAGATACGCAGTATTTT
TRBJ1-6 many TRBV7-3 - CASSIQGGNSPLHF TGTGCCAGCAGCATTCAGGGAGGTAATTCACCCCTCCACTTT
TRBJ2-7 - TRBV28 - CASSLYPGRLSSYEQYF TGTGCCAGCAGTTTATACCCGGGTAGACTCAGCTCCTACGAGCAGTACTTC
TRBJ2-1 few TRBV10-3 - CAITIEGQNNEQFF TGTGCCATCACAATTGAGGGGCAGAACAATGAGCAGTTCTTC
TRBJ2-5 many TRBV29-1 - CSGGFKGETQYF TGCAGCGGAGGCTTTAAAGGAGAGACCCAGTACTTC
TRBJ2-5 - TRBV9 TRBD2 CASSVGTSGGLQETQYF TGTGCCAGCAGCGTAGGGACTAGCGGGGGACTTCAAGAGACCCAGTACTTC
TRBJ1-2 many TRBV28 - CASRRKGIGGYTF TGTGCCAGCAGAAGAAAGGGGATCGGTGGCTACACCTTC
TRBJ2-7 - TRBV5-1 TRBD2 CASSGGLAGGSAYEQYF TGCGCCAGCAGCGGGGGACTAGCGGGAGGATCCGCCTACGAGCAGTACTTC
TRBJ2-2 few TRBV12-3/TRBV12-4 TRBD1 CASSSRDSLTGELFF TGTGCCAGCAGTTCCCGGGACAGCCTCACCGGGGAGCTGTTTTTT
TRBJ1-5 few TRBV19 - CASSLRDNQPQHF TGTGCCAGTAGTCTCCGGGACAATCAGCCCCAGCATTTT
TRBJ2-7 few TRBV7-2 - CASSLGLSSYEQYF TGTGCCAGCAGCTTAGGCCTGAGCTCCTACGAGCAGTACTTC
TRBJ2-4 - TRBV5-1 - CASRRTTGENIQYF TGCGCCAGCAGGCGGACTACTGGCGAAAACATTCAGTACTTC
TRBJ2-7 few TRBV6-5 TRBD1 CASSYLPPDRGWYEQYF TGTGCCAGCAGTTACTTGCCTCCTGACAGGGGGTGGTACGAGCAGTACTTC
TRBJ2-7 many TRBV20-1 TRBD2 CSARTSGVYEQYF TGCAGTGCTAGGACGAGCGGGGTCTACGAGCAGTACTTC
TRBJ2-1 many TRBV20-1 - CSARYNEQFF TGCAGTGCCAGATACAATGAGCAGTTCTTC
TRBJ2-2 - TRBV12-3/TRBV12-4 TRBD2 CASSSQAGYAGELFF TGTGCCAGCAGTTCCCAAGCGGGGTACGCCGGGGAGCTGTTTTTT